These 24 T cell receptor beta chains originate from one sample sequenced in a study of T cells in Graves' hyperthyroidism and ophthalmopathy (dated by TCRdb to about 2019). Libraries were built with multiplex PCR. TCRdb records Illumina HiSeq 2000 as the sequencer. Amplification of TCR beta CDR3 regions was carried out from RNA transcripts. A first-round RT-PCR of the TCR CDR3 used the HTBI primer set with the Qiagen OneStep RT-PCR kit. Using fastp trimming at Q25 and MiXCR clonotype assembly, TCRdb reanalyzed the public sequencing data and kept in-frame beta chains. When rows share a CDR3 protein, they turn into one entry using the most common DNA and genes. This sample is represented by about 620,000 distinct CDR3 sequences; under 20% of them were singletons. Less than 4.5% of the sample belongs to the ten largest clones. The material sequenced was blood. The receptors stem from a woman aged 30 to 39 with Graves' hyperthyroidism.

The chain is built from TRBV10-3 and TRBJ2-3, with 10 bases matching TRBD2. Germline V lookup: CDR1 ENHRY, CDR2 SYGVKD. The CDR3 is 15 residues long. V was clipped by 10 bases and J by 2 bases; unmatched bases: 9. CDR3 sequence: CATRRTSGLTDTQYF. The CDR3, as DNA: TGTGCCACCCGGCGGACTAGCGGACTCACAGATACGCAGTATTTT.

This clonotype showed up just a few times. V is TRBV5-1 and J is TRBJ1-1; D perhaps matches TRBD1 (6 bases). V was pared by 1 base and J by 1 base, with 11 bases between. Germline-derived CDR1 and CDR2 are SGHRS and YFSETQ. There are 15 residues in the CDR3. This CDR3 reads CASSLTGPQNTEAFF. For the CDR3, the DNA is TGCGCCAGCAGCTTGACAGGGCCTCAGAACACTGAAGCTTTCTTT.

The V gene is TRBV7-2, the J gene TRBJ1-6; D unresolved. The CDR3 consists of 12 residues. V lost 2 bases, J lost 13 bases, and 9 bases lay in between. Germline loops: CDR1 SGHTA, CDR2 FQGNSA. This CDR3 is CASSLSARPLHF. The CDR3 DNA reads TGTGCCAGCAGCTTATCTGCGAGGCCCCTCCACTTT.

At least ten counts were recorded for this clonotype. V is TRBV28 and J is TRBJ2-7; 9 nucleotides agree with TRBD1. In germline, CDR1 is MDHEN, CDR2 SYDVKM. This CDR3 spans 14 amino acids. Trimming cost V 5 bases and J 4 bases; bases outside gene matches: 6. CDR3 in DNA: TGTGCCAGCAGTCAACAGGGGGCGGGGTACGAGCAGTACTTC. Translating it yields CASSQQGAGYEQYF.

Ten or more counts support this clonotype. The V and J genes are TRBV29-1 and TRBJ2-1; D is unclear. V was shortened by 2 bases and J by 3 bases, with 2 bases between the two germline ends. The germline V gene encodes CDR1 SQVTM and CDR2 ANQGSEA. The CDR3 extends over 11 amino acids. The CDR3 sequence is CSVEIYNEQFF. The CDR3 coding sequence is TGCAGCGTTGAAATCTACAATGAGCAGTTCTTC.

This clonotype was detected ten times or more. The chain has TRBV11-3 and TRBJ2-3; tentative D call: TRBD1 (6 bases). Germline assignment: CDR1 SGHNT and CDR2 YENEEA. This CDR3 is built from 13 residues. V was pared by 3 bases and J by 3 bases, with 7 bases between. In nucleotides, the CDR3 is TGTGCCAGCAGCTTTGGACAGACAGATACGCAGTATTTT. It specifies CASSFGQTDTQYF.

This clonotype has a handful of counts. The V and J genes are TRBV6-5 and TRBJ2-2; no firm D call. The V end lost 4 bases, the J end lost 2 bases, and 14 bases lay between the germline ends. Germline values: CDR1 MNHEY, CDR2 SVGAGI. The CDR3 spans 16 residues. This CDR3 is CASSSWRKKNTGELFF. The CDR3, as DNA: TGTGCCAGCAGTTCTTGGCGGAAAAAAAACACCGGGGAGCTGTTTTTT.

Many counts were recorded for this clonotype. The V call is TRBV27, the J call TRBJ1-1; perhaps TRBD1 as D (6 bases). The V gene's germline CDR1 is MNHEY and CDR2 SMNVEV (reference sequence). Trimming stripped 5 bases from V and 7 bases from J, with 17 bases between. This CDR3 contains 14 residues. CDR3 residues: CASSPSIRDIEAFF. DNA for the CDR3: TGTGCCAGCAGTCCTTCAATTCGGGACATTGAAGCTTTCTTT.

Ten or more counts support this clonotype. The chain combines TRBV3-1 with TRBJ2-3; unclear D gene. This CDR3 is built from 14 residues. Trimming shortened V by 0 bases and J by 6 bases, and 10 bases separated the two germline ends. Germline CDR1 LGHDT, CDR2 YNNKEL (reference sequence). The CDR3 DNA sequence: TGTGCCAGCAGCCAAGAGGCACCTAGGGATACGCAGTATTTT. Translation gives CASSQEAPRDTQYF.

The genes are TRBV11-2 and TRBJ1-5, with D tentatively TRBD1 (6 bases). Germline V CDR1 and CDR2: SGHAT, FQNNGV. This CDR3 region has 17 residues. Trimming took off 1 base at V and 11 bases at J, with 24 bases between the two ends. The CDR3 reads CASSLAPYGTTGQSQHF. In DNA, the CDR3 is TGTGCCAGCAGCTTAGCCCCCTACGGTACGACAGGACAGTCCCAGCATTTT.

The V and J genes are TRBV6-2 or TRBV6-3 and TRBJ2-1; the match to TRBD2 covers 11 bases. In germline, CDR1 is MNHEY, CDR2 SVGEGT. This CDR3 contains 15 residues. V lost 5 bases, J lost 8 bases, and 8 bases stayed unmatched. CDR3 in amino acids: CASSGNSGRVHEQFF. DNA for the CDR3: TGTGCCAGCAGTGGGAATAGCGGGAGGGTCCATGAGCAGTTCTTC.

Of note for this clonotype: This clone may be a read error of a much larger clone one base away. CDR3 amino acids: CASSLEVTSGWEQFF. CDR3 bases: TGTGCCAGCAGCTTAGAGGTGACTAGCGGCTGGGAGCAGTTCTTC. V usage is TRBV7-9 and J usage is TRBJ2-1; TRBD2 aligns across 9 bases. V shed 1 base and J 10 bases; nucleotides not matched to a gene: 8. The germline V gene encodes CDR1 SEHNR and CDR2 FQNEAQ (reference sequence). CDR3 size: 15 residues.

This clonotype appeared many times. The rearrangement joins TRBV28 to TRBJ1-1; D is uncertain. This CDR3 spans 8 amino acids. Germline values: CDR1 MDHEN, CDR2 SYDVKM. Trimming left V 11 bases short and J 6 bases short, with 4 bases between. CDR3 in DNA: TGTGCCCGGGCTGAAGCTTTCTTT. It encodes CARAEAFF.

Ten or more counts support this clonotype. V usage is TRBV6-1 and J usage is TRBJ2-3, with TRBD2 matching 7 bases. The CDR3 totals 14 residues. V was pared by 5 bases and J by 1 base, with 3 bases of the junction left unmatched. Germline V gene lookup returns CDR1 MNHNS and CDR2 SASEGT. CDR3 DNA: TGTGCCAGCAGTATCCTAGCGGGCACAGATACGCAGTATTTT. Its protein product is CASSILAGTDTQYF.

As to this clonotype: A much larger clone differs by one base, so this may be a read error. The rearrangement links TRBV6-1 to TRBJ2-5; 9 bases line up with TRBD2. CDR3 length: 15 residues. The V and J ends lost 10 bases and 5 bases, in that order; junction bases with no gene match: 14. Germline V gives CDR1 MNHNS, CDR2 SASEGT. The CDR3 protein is CATRSGLALVETQYF. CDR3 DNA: TGTGCCACCAGATCGGGACTAGCTCTCGTGGAGACCCAGTACTTC.

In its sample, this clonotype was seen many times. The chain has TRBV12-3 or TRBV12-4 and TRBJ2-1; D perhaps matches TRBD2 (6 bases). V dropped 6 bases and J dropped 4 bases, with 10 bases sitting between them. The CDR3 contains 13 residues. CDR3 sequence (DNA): TGTGCCAGCAGCCAAGGGACTTACAATGAGCAGTTCTTC. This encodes CASSQGTYNEQFF.

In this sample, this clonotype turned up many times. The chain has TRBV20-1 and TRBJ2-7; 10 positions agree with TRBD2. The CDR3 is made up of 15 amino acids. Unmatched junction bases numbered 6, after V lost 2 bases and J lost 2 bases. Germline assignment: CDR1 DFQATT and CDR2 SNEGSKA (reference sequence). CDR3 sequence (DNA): TGCAGTGCTAGACGACCGCTAGCGGGAGCCTACGAGCAGTACTTC. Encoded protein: CSARRPLAGAYEQYF.

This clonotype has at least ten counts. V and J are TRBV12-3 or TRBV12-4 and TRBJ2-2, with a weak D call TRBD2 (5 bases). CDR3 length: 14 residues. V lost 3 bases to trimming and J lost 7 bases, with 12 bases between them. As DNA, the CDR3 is TGTGCCAGCAGTTTCCGCCGGGGTGGCGGGGAGCTGTTTTTT. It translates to CASSFRRGGGELFF.

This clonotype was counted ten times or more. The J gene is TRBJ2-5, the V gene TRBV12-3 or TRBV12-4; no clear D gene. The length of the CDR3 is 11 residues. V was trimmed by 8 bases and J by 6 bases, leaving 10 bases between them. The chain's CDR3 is CASLESKTQYF. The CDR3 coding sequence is TGTGCCAGCCTCGAAAGCAAGACCCAGTACTTC.

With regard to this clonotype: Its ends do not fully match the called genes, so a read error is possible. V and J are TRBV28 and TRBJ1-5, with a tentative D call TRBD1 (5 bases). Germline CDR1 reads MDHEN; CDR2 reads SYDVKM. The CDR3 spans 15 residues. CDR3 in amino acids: CACSLRAGGNQPQHF. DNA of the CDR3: TGTGCCTGCAGTTTAAGAGCGGGGGGAAATCAGCCCCAGCATTTT.

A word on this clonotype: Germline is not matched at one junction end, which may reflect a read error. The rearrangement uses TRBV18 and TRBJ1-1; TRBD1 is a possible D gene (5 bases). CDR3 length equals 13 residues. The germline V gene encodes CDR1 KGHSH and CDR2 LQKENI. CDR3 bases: TGTGCCAGCTCACCCTCAGGGAACACTGGAGCTTTCTTT. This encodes CASSPSGNTGAFF.

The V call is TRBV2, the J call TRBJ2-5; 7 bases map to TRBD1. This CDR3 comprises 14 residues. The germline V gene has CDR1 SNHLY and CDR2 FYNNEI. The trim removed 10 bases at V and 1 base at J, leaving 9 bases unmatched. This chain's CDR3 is CANRGGLVQETQYF. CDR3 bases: TGTGCCAACAGAGGGGGCCTGGTCCAAGAGACCCAGTACTTC.

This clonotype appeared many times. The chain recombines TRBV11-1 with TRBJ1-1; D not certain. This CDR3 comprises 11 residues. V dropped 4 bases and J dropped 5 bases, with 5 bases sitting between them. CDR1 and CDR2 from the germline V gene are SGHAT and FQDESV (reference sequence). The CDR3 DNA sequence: TGTGCCAGCAGCTCCCGGACTGAAGCTTTCTTT. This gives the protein CASSSRTEAFF. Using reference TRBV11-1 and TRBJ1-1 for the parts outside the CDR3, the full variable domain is EAEVAQSPRYKITEKSQAVAFWCDPISGHATLYWYRQILGQGPELLVQFQDESVVDDSQLPKDRFSAERLKGVDSTLKIQPAELGDSAMYLCASSSRTEAFFGQGTRLTVV.

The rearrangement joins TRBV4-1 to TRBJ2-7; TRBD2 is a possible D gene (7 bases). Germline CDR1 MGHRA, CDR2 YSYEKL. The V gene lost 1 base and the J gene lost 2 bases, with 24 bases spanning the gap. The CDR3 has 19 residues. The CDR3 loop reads CASSQVVGQKAGATYEQYF. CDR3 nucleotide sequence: TGCGCCAGCAGCCAAGTAGTCGGACAGAAGGCGGGAGCAACCTACGAGCAGTACTTC.